The rows below give T cell receptor beta chains drawn from one sample of a study of post-analysis software for immune sequencing data. MiXCR was run by TCRdb on the PCR reads, yielding one entry per CDR3 protein. The table has about 430,000 distinct CDR3 sequences, 30% to 45% seen once. The sample comprised blood. The receptor source for this set is a girl aged 2 to 9 with multiple sclerosis. The CDR3 runs from the conserved cysteine through the conserved F or W. Each record gives: V gene, J gene, D gene, clone size, CDR3 DNA, CDR3 protein. D genes are given only for firm matches. Expanded clones get a size class; other rows say once, few or many, or leave the size out.

>TRBV5-1|TRBJ2-1|-|-
TGCGCCAGCAGCACAATCCGGACAGACTACAATGAGCAGTTCTTC
CASSTIRTDYNEQFF
>TRBV7-9|TRBJ1-5|-|-
TGTGCCAGCAGCTTAGCAGAGTATAGCAATCAGCCCCAGCATTTT
CASSLAEYSNQPQHF
>TRBV18|TRBJ2-5|-|-
TGTGCCAGCTCACCAACGACAGTCGGAGAGACCCAGTACTTC
CASSPTTVGETQYF
>TRBV20-1|TRBJ2-1|-|few
TGCAGTGCTAGGCCGGACTCAACTTACAATGAGCAGTTCTTC
CSARPDSTYNEQFF
>TRBV28|TRBJ2-1|TRBD2|few
TGTGCCAGCAGTTTCCCTAGCGGGAGACCCCGTGAGCAGTTCTTC
CASSFPSGRPREQFF
>TRBV29-1|TRBJ1-1|-|-
TGCAGCGTCCTCCGGACGAACACTGAAGCTTTCTTT
CSVLRTNTEAFF
>TRBV5-1|TRBJ2-5|TRBD2|-
TGCGCCAGCAGCTTCGGGACTAGCGGTGCGGAGACCCAGTACTTC
CASSFGTSGAETQYF
>TRBV19|TRBJ2-7|TRBD1|-
TGTGCCAGTAGTCACCAGGGACAGGGAGGTCGCCACGAGCAGTACTTC
CASSHQGQGGRHEQYF
>TRBV28|TRBJ1-5|-|few
TGTGCCAGCATGGTATGGGGGGAAGGCAATCAGCCCCAGCATTTT
CASMVWGEGNQPQHF
>TRBV7-9|TRBJ1-2|-|-
TGTGCCAGCAGCTTCAAACAGTCTAACTATGGCCACACCTTC
CASSFKQSNYGHTF
>TRBV28|TRBJ2-4|TRBD2|few
TGTGCCAGCAGGCCTCTAGCGGTAGCCAAAAACATTCAGTACTTC
CASRPLAVAKNIQYF
>TRBV29-1|TRBJ2-3|-|-
TGCAGCGTTGGAGGACATGTGGGCACAGATACGCAGTATTTT
CSVGGHVGTDTQYF
>TRBV20-1|TRBJ1-2|TRBD1|few
TGCAGTGCTAACCCCCTCGGACAGGGGTATAGCTATGGCTACACCTTC
CSANPLGQGYSYGYTF
>TRBV29-1|TRBJ2-5|-|few
TGCAGCGTTCTAATTTACAGTTTCAACCCTCCGGCTGAGCAAGAGACCCAGTACTTC
CSVLIYSFNPPAEQETQYF
>TRBV12-3/TRBV12-4|TRBJ1-1|-|-
TGTGCCAGCAGCAAAGCCCCGGGGGACACTGAAGCTTTCTTT
CASSKAPGDTEAFF
>TRBV12-3/TRBV12-4|TRBJ2-7|-|many
TGTGCCAGCAGGCCACAGGGTCGTGAGCAGTACTTC
CASRPQGREQYF
>TRBV29-1|TRBJ2-3|-|-
TGCAGCGCCGGGATAGATACGCAGTATTTT
CSAGIDTQYF
>TRBV7-2|TRBJ2-2|-|-
TGTGCCAGCAGCTTACGAAGCGGTAGCGGCACCGGGGAGCTGTTTTTT
CASSLRSGSGTGELFF
>TRBV4-2|TRBJ1-5|TRBD1|-
TGTGCCAGCAGCCAAGATACAGGGGGCGGACAGCCCCAGCATTTT
CASSQDTGGGQPQHF
>TRBV29-1|TRBJ1-1|-|-
TGCAGCGTTTCGGGGATAGAAACTGAAGCTTTCTTT
CSVSGIETEAFF
>TRBV9|TRBJ2-5|TRBD2|-
TGTGCCAGCAGCGTCTCGGGGGGGCTGGGCGGACAAGAGACCCAGTACTTC
CASSVSGGLGGQETQYF
>TRBV7-9|TRBJ2-1|-|-
TGTGCCAGCAGCTTAAGCGTGTATGAGCAGTTCTTC
CASSLSVYEQFF
>TRBV3-1|TRBJ2-1|-|few
TGTGCCAGCAGCCAAGATTGGACGCACAATGAGCAGTTCTTC
CASSQDWTHNEQFF
>TRBV29-1|TRBJ2-7|-|few
TGCAGCGTTGTGGGACTGGGGACCTACGAGCAGTACTTC
CSVVGLGTYEQYF
>TRBV3-1|TRBJ2-1|TRBD1|-
TGTGCCAGCAGCCCAGGGGGCTTAGAGACCCAGTTCTTC
CASSPGGLETQFF
>TRBV5-1|TRBJ2-7|-|few
TGCGCCAGCAGCCAATCTACCGGGCCCCGAGTAATATACGAGCAGTACTTC
CASSQSTGPRVIYEQYF
>TRBV28|TRBJ2-5|TRBD1|-
TGTGCCAGCAGTCCTCGGACAGGGGAGGTTGAAGAGACCCAGTACTTC
CASSPRTGEVEETQYF